The 9 T cell receptor beta chains below come from one sample, sequenced in a study of sequential checkpoint blockade in melanoma. Regarding treatment: randomized to nivolumab then ipilimumab (arm A) or the reverse (arm B). Clones were read by immunoSEQ multiplex PCR, and TCRdb kept only the in-frame ones, dropping some. The sample lists under 9,000 clones, around 60% occurring once. This specimen consisted of CD8+ T cells sorted from blood (inferred from file names), obtained from a patient given nivolumab and ipilimumab in sequence. The receptor source for this set is a human patient with melanoma. Some clones in this sample may be carry-over from other donors' samples.

DNA for the CDR3: TGTGCCAGCAGTGGGCCGAAAAGGGAGGCTTTCTTT. Its translation is CASSGPKREAFF. V gene TRBV2 combines with J gene TRBJ1-1; D remains unclear. The CDR3 sequence is 12 residues long. CDR1 and CDR2 from the germline V gene are SNHLY and FYNNEI. Between the trimmed V and J ends, which lost 4 bases and 11 bases, there was a span of 14 bases.

The chain has TRBV9 and TRBJ1-2; unclear D gene. Between the trimmed V and J ends, which lost 1 base and 5 bases, there was a span of 9 bases. Germline V gene lookup returns CDR1 SGDLS and CDR2 YYNGEE. The CDR3 extends over 13 amino acids. This CDR3 reads CASSVYIKYGYTF. DNA of the CDR3: TGTGCCAGCAGCGTATACATTAAATATGGCTACACCTTC.

The genes are TRBV4-3 and TRBJ1-5; no clear D gene. This CDR3 is 18 amino acids long. The germline V gene encodes CDR1 LGHNA and CDR2 YSLEER. V lost 0 bases and J 1 base, leaving 16 bases between the germline ends. Written as DNA, the CDR3 is TGCGCCAGCAGCCAAGATTGGGAGGGTTCTTTAAGCAATCAGCCCCAGCATTTT. Translating it yields CASSQDWEGSLSNQPQHF.

This clone appeared a single time. This chain connects TRBV6-1 to TRBJ2-5, with D maybe TRBD2 (5 bases). The J call may be incorrect, as the DNA end agrees better with TRBJ2-7. The CDR3 has 14 residues. Germline V gene data show CDR1 as MNHNS and CDR2 as SASEGT. The CDR3 DNA reads as TGTGCCAGCAGTGTAGGGATGGGAGAGTACGAGCAGTACTTC. This translates into CASSVGMGEYEQYF.

This chain links TRBV30 with TRBJ2-7; tentatively, D is TRBD2 (6 bases). The V gene's germline CDR1 is GTSNPN and CDR2 SVGIG (reference sequence). V was clipped by 0 bases and J by 5 bases, with 14 bases between them. The CDR3 is 14 amino acids. This CDR3 reads CAWSVGAGSHEQYF. The CDR3 DNA follows: TGTGCCTGGAGTGTAGGAGCGGGCAGCCACGAGCAGTACTTC.

V usage is TRBV2 and J usage is TRBJ1-5, with a weak D call TRBD1 (5 bases). Looked up from germline, CDR1 is SNHLY and CDR2 is FYNNEI. CDR3 size: 16 residues. V lost 2 bases to trimming and J lost 5 bases, with 16 bases between them. The CDR3: CASSEPLVGGDQPQHF. Here the CDR3 DNA reads TGTGCCAGCAGTGAACCCCTCGTGGGGGGAGATCAGCCCCAGCATTTT.

V is TRBV7-9 and J is TRBJ2-7; D possibly corresponds to TRBD1 (5 bases). The CDR3 extends over 12 amino acids. Germline V gene data show CDR1 as SEHNR and CDR2 as FQNEAQ (reference sequence). The V end was cut by 4 bases, the J end by 4 bases, with 8 bases between. CDR3 sequence (DNA): TGTGCCAGCAGCTCCCAGGGTTACGAGCAGTACTTC. The encoded protein is CASSSQGYEQYF.

V usage is TRBV19 and J usage is TRBJ2-2, with D possibly TRBD1 on 6 matching bases. Trimming left V 5 bases short and J 9 bases short, with 22 bases between. Germline CDR1 reads LNHDA; CDR2 reads SQIVND (reference sequence). This CDR3 region has 16 residues. The DNA of the CDR3 is TGTGCCAGTAGTCTGCTACAGGGTGAGCTAGCCCGGGAGCTGTTTTTT. This translates into CASSLLQGELARELFF.

The chain combines TRBV12-2 with TRBJ2-1; the table's D call TRBD2 went unverified against the DNA. TRBV12-2 corresponds to a pseudogene. The CDR3 is 15 residues long. This chain's CDR3 is CASRLLLKTRSEQFF. CDR3 DNA sequence: TGTGCAAGTCGCTTACTACTTAAGACTAGATCTGAGCAGTTCTTC.